The sequence of this T cell receptor beta chain was determined in a study of T cell responses to AZD1222 COVID-19 vaccine (dated by TCRdb to the early 2020s). At the level of the whole study: Because spike-specific TCR depth and breadth did not differ between the two schedules, AZD1222 recipients who got a second dose at roughly 4 weeks were pooled with those who got a second dose at roughly 12 weeks. A total of approximately 250 trial participants underwent TCR sequencing, of whom nearly 210 had received two doses of AZD1222 and around 25 had received two doses of the MenACWY control vaccine. Trial participants were enrolled by age into subgroups of 18-55, 56-69 and 70-plus years, and around 150, 28 and 57 TCR-sequenced participants, respectively, were included in these subgroups. Results and caveats for the whole study, not just this receptor: Most participants were white British and females outnumbered males, and the authors suggested that clonal diversity may have been underestimated. Conclusions about previously exposed vaccinees are limited, since just a handful of AZD1222 recipients were seropositive for SARS-CoV-2 at baseline. The whole spike protein was spanned by vaccine-associated CD4 TCRs, and dominant responses were seen in regions 160-218 and 743-854. Nearly half of unique spike-specific TCRs reportedly recognized epitopes outside regions mutated in the B.1.351 and B.1.1.7 variants. Because no day 14 peak-response samples were available, the repertoires could be characterized only after the peak T cell response. The 56-69-year group was small, and its depth increase did not reach significance, likely because of low power. Spike-specific TCR breadth and depth rose significantly after two AZD1222 doses compared with day 0 and with MenACWY recipients.

The germline V gene (reference sequence) gives CDR1 as LGHDT and CDR2 as YNNKEL. From cysteine to phenylalanine, the CDR3 is 15 amino acids long. The CDR3 DNA has 45 bases and is translated from base 1. The V end loses 1 base and the J end loses 4 bases, and a stretch of 10 bases separates them. The CDR3 regions of human TCRbeta chains were analyzed by immunosequencing. The original methods were these. TCRs in the repertoires were compared against a reference library of SARS-CoV-2-specific TCRs that had been generated with the MIRA antigen-specificity platform. Breadth was defined as the fraction of unique TCRs that were SARS-CoV-2-associated. Depth was defined as the fraction of total T cells that were SARS-CoV-2-associated. Using the MIRA data, each spike-specific TCR was assigned both to the spike region to which the TCR was reactive and to a CD4 or CD8 class. Log10-transformed breadth and depth values were compared by one-way ANOVA with Sidak's multiple comparisons tests. TCRdb's version of the immuneACCESS table is confined to in-frame rearrangements and falls short of the full clone set. An unresolved V gene accounts for under half of the shortfall where checked; the remainder is of unknown origin. That table supplies the V and J calls and clone size; D and trimming were determined from the DNA. The sample table shows tens of thousands of clones, and approximately 88% are seen once. Together, the top ten hold roughly 2% of the sample.

What this sample's time point label stands for: baseline before first vaccination. Vaccinee samples were obtained from the UK trials COV001 and COV002, which included a single-blind randomized controlled phase 2/3 trial of AZD1222 (ChAdOx1 nCoV-19) in healthy adults. For TCRbeta chain sequencing, PBMC samples from trial participants were taken at day 0 and at day 28 after the second dose. About this clone: There is no known antigen for this receptor. No per-base quality is available; no much larger clone lies one base away.

Specimen: peripheral blood, collected on day 0 of AZD1222 vaccination. The sequence derives from an adult in good health. The chain is made from TRBV3-1 (or the pseudogene TRBV3-2) and TRBJ2-2; too little of a D gene remains to name it. The DNA is TGTGCCAGCAGCCAAGGCAGACAACTCACCGGGGAGCTGTTTTTT. This sequence encodes CASSQGRQLTGELFF.